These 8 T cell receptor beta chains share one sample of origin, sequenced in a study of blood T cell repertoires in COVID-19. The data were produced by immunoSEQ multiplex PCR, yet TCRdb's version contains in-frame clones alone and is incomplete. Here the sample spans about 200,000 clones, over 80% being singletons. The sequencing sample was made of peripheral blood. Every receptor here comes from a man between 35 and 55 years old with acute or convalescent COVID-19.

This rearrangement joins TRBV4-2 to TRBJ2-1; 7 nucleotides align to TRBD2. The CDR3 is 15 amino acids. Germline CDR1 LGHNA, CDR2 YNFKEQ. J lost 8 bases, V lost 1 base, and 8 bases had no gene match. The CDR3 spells CASSQVGEGGDEQFF. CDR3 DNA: TGTGCCAGCAGCCAAGTAGGGGAGGGCGGAGATGAGCAGTTCTTC.

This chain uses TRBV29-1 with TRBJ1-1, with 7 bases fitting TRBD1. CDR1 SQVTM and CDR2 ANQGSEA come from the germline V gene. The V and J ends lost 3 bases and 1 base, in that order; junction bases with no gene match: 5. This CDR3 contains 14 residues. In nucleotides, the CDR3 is TGCAGCGTTGACCCTACAGGGGCGAACACTGAAGCTTTCTTT. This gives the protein CSVDPTGANTEAFF.

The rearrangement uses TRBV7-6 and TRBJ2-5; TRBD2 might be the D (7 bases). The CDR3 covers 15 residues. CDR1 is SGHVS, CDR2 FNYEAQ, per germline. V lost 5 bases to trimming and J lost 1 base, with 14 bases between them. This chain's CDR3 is CASSGWGGAQETQYF. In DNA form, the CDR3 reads TGTGCCAGCAGCGGATGGGGGGGGGCCCAAGAGACCCAGTACTTC.

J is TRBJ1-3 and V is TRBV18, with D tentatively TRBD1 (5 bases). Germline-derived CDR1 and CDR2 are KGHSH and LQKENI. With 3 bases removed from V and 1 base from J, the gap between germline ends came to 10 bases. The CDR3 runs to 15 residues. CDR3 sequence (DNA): TGTGCCAGCTCACCCCAGGGTTTGTCTGGAAACACCATATATTTT. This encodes CASSPQGLSGNTIYF.

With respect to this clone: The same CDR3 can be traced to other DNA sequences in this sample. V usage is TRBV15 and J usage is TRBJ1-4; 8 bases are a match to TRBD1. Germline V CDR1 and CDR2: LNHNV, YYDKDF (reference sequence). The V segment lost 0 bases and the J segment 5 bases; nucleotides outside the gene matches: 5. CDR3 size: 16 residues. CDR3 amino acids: CATSRDRGTGNEKLFF. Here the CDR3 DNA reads TGTGCCACCAGCAGAGATCGAGGGACAGGAAATGAAAAACTGTTTTTT.

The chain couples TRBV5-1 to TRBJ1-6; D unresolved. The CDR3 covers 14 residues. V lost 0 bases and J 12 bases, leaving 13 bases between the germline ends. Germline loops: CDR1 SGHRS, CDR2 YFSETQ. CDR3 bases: TGCGCCAGCAGCTTGGTATTCCCGGGAGGACCCCTCCACTTT. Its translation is CASSLVFPGGPLHF.

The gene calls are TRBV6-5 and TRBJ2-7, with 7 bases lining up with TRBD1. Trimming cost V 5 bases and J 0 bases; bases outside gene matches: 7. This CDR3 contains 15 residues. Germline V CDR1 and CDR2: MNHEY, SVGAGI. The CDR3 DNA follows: TGTGCCAGCAGTACCCGGGACAGCTACTCCTACGAGCAGTACTTC. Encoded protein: CASSTRDSYSYEQYF.

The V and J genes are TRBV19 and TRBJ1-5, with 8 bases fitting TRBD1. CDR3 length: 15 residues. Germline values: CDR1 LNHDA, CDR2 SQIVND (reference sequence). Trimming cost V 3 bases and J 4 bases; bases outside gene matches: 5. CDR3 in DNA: TGTGCCAGTAGTATCCAACAGGGGGGAAATCAGCCCCAGCATTTT. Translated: CASSIQQGGNQPQHF.